The 27 T cell receptor beta chains below all came from one sample that was sequenced in a study of blood T cell repertoires in COVID-19. This table comes from immunoSEQ multiplex PCR, and its TCRdb copy is limited to in-frame clones, with some not included. Of around 59,000 clones listed, 88% are singletons. The sequencing sample was made of peripheral blood. Every receptor here comes from a man aged 60 to 69 with acute or convalescent COVID-19.

This clone was seen more than once but under ten times. This sequence joins TRBV4-2 and TRBJ2-7, with 7 bases that match TRBD1. From germline, CDR1 is LGHNA and CDR2 YNFKEQ. V lost 0 bases and J lost 7; bases outside the gene matches: 3. This CDR3 has 13 residues. This CDR3 is CASSQDRGREQYF. The CDR3 region has the DNA TGTGCCAGCAGCCAAGATAGGGGGCGGGAGCAGTACTTC.

The V and J genes are TRBV28 and TRBJ1-6; D gene unclear. The germline V and J ends were trimmed by 9 bases and 7 bases, with 25 bases remaining between them. Germline CDR1 reads MDHEN; CDR2 reads SYDVKM. The CDR3 is 17 residues long. The CDR3 bases are TGTGCCAGTCGGACGGACGCGTTCGGACTAACGAATTCACCCCTCCACTTT. It encodes CASRTDAFGLTNSPLHF.

The V gene is TRBV19, the J gene TRBJ2-1, with 7 bases matching TRBD2. The V gene end was trimmed by 0 bases and the J gene end by 0 bases; junction bases not matched to a gene: 2. The length of the CDR3 is 16 residues. Germline CDR1 and CDR2: LNHDA and SQIVND (reference sequence). Here the CDR3 DNA reads TGTGCCAGTAGTATAGAGACTAGCATCTCCTACAATGAGCAGTTCTTC. It translates to CASSIETSISYNEQFF. The full variable domain, with the rest looked up from reference TRBV19 and TRBJ2-1, is DGGITQSPKYLFRKEGQNVTLSCEQNLNHDAMYWYRQDPGQGLRLIYYSQIVNDFQKGDIAEGYSVSREKKESFPLTVTSAQKNPTAFYLCASSIETSISYNEQFFGPGTRLTVL.

The rearrangement uses TRBV6-4 and TRBJ2-3, with D perhaps matching TRBD2 (5 bases). The CDR3 has 13 residues. Trimming took 4 bases from V and 4 from J, leaving 9 bases between them. CDR1 and CDR2 from the germline V gene are MRHNA and SNTAGT. CDR3 sequence: CASSGGEADTQYF. The CDR3 DNA is TGTGCCAGCAGTGGGGGAGAGGCAGATACGCAGTATTTT.

This rearrangement joins TRBV4-1 to TRBJ1-5; D is ambiguous. This CDR3 spans 15 amino acids. The germline V gene encodes CDR1 MGHRA and CDR2 YSYEKL. With 1 base removed from V and 0 bases from J, the gap between germline ends came to 7 bases. The CDR3 region is CASSQVTASNQPQHF. DNA for the CDR3: TGCGCCAGCAGCCAAGTAACAGCTAGCAATCAGCCCCAGCATTTT.

The CDR3 here is CAWRTTRWNEQFF. Written as DNA, the CDR3 is TGTGCCTGGAGAACTACCCGGTGGAATGAGCAGTTCTTC. The rearrangement uses TRBV30 and TRBJ2-1; no clear D gene. Looked up from germline, CDR1 is GTSNPN and CDR2 is SVGIG (reference sequence). The CDR3 covers 13 residues. Trimming left V 3 bases short and J 7 bases short, with 13 bases between. The full variable domain, completed using reference TRBV30 and TRBJ2-1, is SQTIHQWPATLVQPVGSPLSLECTVEGTSNPNLYWYRQAAGRGLQLLFYSVGIGQISSEVPQNLSASRPQDRQFILSSKKLLLSDSGFYLCAWRTTRWNEQFFGPGTRLTVL.

This clone was detected only once. The chain carries TRBV6-1 and TRBJ2-7; 9 bases match TRBD2. The germline CDR1 and CDR2 sequences are MNHNS and SASEGT. With V trimmed by 2 bases and J by 4 bases, 6 bases remained unmatched. CDR3 length equals 15 residues. The CDR3 here is CASSESAGGPYEQYF. DNA for the CDR3: TGTGCCAGCAGTGAAAGTGCGGGAGGGCCATACGAGCAGTACTTC.

The V call is TRBV4-1, the J call TRBJ2-3; TRBD2 aligns across 8 bases. Germline V CDR1 and CDR2: MGHRA, YSYEKL. V lost 1 base and J lost 5; bases outside the gene matches: 8. The CDR3 loop spans 16 amino acids. CDR3 nucleotides: TGCGCCAGCAGCCAAGCGGCAAGAGCGGGAGAAGATACGCAGTATTTT. Amino acids: CASSQAARAGEDTQYF.

Concerning this clone itself: The limits of the CDR3 on the DNA are not certain, so only TCRdb's listed CDR3 is given. This chain connects TRBV5-1 to TRBJ2-5; the D segment call TRBD2 is taken from the table without a DNA check. The CDR3 extends over 22 residues, inclusive of both ends. From germline, CDR1 is SGHRS and CDR2 YFSETQ. The CDR3 protein is CASSLKLAGGVTVSLYQETQYF.

V and J are TRBV28 and TRBJ2-7; 8 bases match TRBD1. Germline V lookup: CDR1 MDHEN, CDR2 SYDVKM. V was pared by 5 bases and J by 9 bases, with 6 bases of the junction left unmatched. The CDR3 is made up of 12 amino acids. CDR3 loop: CASSGQGRAQYF. CDR3 in DNA: TGTGCCAGCAGTGGACAGGGCAGGGCGCAGTACTTC.

The chain joins TRBV11-2 to TRBJ2-7, with TRBD1 matching over 11 bases. The CDR3 totals 18 residues. Germline-derived CDR1 and CDR2 are SGHAT and FQNNGV. Trimming cost V 5 bases and J 2 bases; bases outside gene matches: 14. The CDR3 sequence: CASSLRGLGTGGTYEQYF. As DNA, the CDR3 is TGTGCCAGCAGCCTCCGGGGACTCGGGACAGGGGGGACCTACGAGCAGTACTTC.

The chain combines TRBV2 with TRBJ1-5, with D perhaps matching TRBD1 (5 bases). Trimming left V 3 bases short and J 7 bases short, with 13 bases between. The CDR3 is made up of 14 amino acids. Germline V gene data show CDR1 as SNHLY and CDR2 as FYNNEI. CDR3 nucleotide sequence: TGTGCCAGCAGTGATACGGGGGGAGACCAGCCCCAGCATTTT. It codes for CASSDTGGDQPQHF. The variable domain in full, with the rest retrieved from reference TRBV2 and TRBJ1-5, is EPEVTQTPSHQVTQMGQEVILRCVPISNHLYFYWYRQILGQKVEFLVSFYNNEISEKSEIFDDQFSVERPDGSNFTLKIRSTKLEDSAMYFCASSDTGGDQPQHFGDGTRLSIL.

V gene TRBV19 combines with J gene TRBJ2-7; 7 nucleotides align to TRBD1. CDR3 length: 12 amino acids. Germline values: CDR1 LNHDA, CDR2 SQIVND (reference sequence). After removal of 6 bases from V and 6 bases from J, the junction contained 5 bases not matched to a gene. CDR3 sequence: CASSNPGGEQYF. The CDR3 coding sequence is TGTGCCAGTAGCAATCCAGGGGGCGAGCAGTACTTC.

The chain carries TRBV28 and TRBJ1-2; TRBD1 is a possible D gene (6 bases). Germline CDR1 MDHEN, CDR2 SYDVKM. The CDR3 has 15 amino acids. The V end was cut by 6 bases, the J end by 2 bases, with 16 bases between. CDR3 amino acids: CASRGRAGENYGYTF. CDR3 DNA sequence: TGTGCCAGCAGGGGCCGGGCAGGGGAGAACTATGGCTACACCTTC.

The chain employs TRBV5-1 and TRBJ2-7, with 13 bases fitting TRBD2. CDR1 and CDR2 from the germline V gene are SGHRS and YFSETQ. Trimming at V came to 0 bases and at J to 3 bases, leaving 6 bases not matched to a gene. This CDR3 region has 17 residues. The CDR3 loop reads CASSLGTSGSRVYEQYF. CDR3 DNA sequence: TGCGCCAGCAGCTTGGGGACTAGCGGGAGTAGGGTCTACGAGCAGTACTTC.

The chain has TRBV4-2 and TRBJ1-5; 7 nucleotides agree with TRBD1. The CDR3 has 17 amino acids. Germline CDR1 LGHNA, CDR2 YNFKEQ. V shed 0 bases, J shed 2 bases, and the junction held 7 bases outside the gene matches. The CDR3 is CASSQDRAGTGNQPQHF. CDR3 in DNA: TGTGCCAGCAGCCAAGATCGGGCAGGGACAGGCAATCAGCCCCAGCATTTT.

V gene TRBV7-8 combines with J gene TRBJ1-4; D not resolved. The germline CDR1 and CDR2 sequences are SGHVS and FQNEAQ. Trimming cost V 5 bases and J 5 bases, with 6 bases left between them. CDR3 length: 12 amino acids. Here the CDR3 DNA reads TGTGCCAGCAGCCGACCGAATGAAAAACTGTTTTTT. Translating it yields CASSRPNEKLFF.

The CDR3 nucleotides read TGTGCCAGCAGCCTCGGACTAGCGGGGGGGAGGACCGGGGAGCTGTTTTTT. Translation gives CASSLGLAGGRTGELFF. The chain is built from TRBV4-2 and TRBJ2-2, with 15 bases fitting TRBD2. J was trimmed by 5 bases and V by 4 bases; bases with no gene match: 5. The germline gives CDR1 LGHNA, CDR2 YNFKEQ. This CDR3 has 17 residues.

The chain has TRBV7-3 and TRBJ2-2; tentative D call: TRBD2 (5 bases). CDR1 is SGHTA, CDR2 FQGTGA, per germline. V lost 2 bases and J lost 5, with 12 bases in between. The length of the CDR3 is 15 residues. CDR3 in amino acids: CASSLVSGTTGELFF. The DNA of the CDR3 is TGTGCCAGCAGCTTAGTGTCGGGAACGACCGGGGAGCTGTTTTTT.

The chain links TRBV7-2 to TRBJ2-1, with D possibly TRBD1 on 6 matching bases. V was pared by 5 bases and J by 8 bases, with 16 bases between. Germline V gene sequence: CDR1 SGHTA, CDR2 FQGNSA. This CDR3 spans 14 amino acids. The CDR3 nucleotides read TGTGCCAGCAGCCGCTCGGTCCAGGGGTATGAGCAGTTCTTC. It encodes CASSRSVQGYEQFF.

The V call is TRBV29-1, the J call TRBJ1-2; D remains unclear. The CDR3 spans 12 residues. V gave up 4 bases and J gave up 4 bases, with 10 bases separating them. Germline assignment: CDR1 SQVTM and CDR2 ANQGSEA. CDR3 loop: CSVVVGSYGYTF. The CDR3 DNA is TGCAGCGTTGTCGTGGGGAGCTATGGCTACACCTTC.

The chain uses TRBV30 and TRBJ1-1; 8 bases align to TRBD1. In germline, CDR1 is GTSNPN, CDR2 SVGIG (reference sequence). Trimming at V came to 5 bases and at J to 6 bases, leaving 8 bases not matched to a gene. The CDR3 runs 13 residues. CDR3 coding DNA: TGTGCCTGGGAACAGGGGGAGTACGCTGAAGCTTTCTTT. Translated, it gives CAWEQGEYAEAFF.

The chain employs TRBV7-9 and TRBJ1-1; 9 nucleotides match TRBD1. CDR1 is SEHNR, CDR2 FQNEAQ, per germline (reference sequence). The CDR3 loop spans 13 amino acids. After removal of 0 bases from V and 10 bases from J, the junction contained 3 bases not matched to a gene. The CDR3 DNA sequence: TGTGCCAGCAGCTTAGCGGGGACAGGGTTAGCTTTCTTT. Translated, it gives CASSLAGTGLAFF.

This rearrangement joins TRBV6-4 to TRBJ1-6, with D possibly TRBD1 on 5 matching bases. V was trimmed by 6 bases and J by 0 bases, leaving 15 bases between them. In germline, CDR1 is MRHNA, CDR2 SNTAGT. This CDR3 has 17 residues. The CDR3 sequence is CASRGGTTYSYNSPLHF. The CDR3 region has the DNA TGTGCCAGCAGGGGGGGGACTACCTACTCCTATAATTCACCCCTCCACTTT.

The genes are TRBV7-9 and TRBJ2-3; 7 bases align to TRBD2. The CDR3 has 17 residues. Germline assignment: CDR1 SEHNR and CDR2 FQNEAQ (reference sequence). J gave up 1 base and V 1 base, and 8 bases lay outside the gene matches. Here the CDR3 reads CASSLGEASGGTDTQYF. The CDR3 region has the DNA TGTGCCAGCAGCTTAGGGGAAGCCAGCGGGGGCACAGATACGCAGTATTTT.

The chain carries TRBV15 and TRBJ2-1, with 7 bases identical to TRBD2. The CDR3 contains 16 residues. Germline CDR1 and CDR2: LNHNV and YYDKDF (reference sequence). The ends lost 0 bases at V and 5 bases at J; junction bases unmatched: 7. Written as DNA, the CDR3 is TGTGCCACCAGCAGAGAGGGGGGACTAACCCACAATGAGCAGTTCTTC. Residues: CATSREGGLTHNEQFF. Based on the CDR3 plus reference TRBV15 and TRBJ2-1, the full variable domain is DAMVIQNPRYQVTQFGKPVTLSCSQTLNHNVMYWYQQKSSQAPKLLFHYYDKDFNNEADTPDNFQSRRPNTSFCFLDIRSPGLGDTAMYLCATSREGGLTHNEQFFGPGTRLTVL.

The chain recombines TRBV3-1 (or the pseudogene TRBV3-2) with TRBJ1-6; perhaps TRBD1 as D (5 bases). This CDR3 has 13 residues. Germline CDR1 reads LGHDT; CDR2 reads YNNKEL (reference sequence). Trimming took off 6 bases at V and 7 bases at J, with 10 bases between the two ends. The CDR3 loop is CASSGGGNSPLHF. As DNA, the CDR3 is TGTGCCAGCAGTGGGGGGGGGAATTCACCCCTCCACTTT.